This T cell receptor (beta chain) is drawn from a study of human thymus T cells. Findings and limits, study-wide: Seemingly biased V and J gene usage marked thymic and blood repertoires.

As concerns this clone: The antigen remains undetermined.

Repertoires were generated with immunoSEQ multiplex PCR, while TCRdb's copy carries only in-frame clones and drops some. The table includes some 78,000 clones, approximately 96% detected once. Thymus specimens were resections from corrective heart surgery. Among the donors, all were healthy Finnish infants having corrective surgery for congenital heart defects. Germline CDR1 and CDR2: SQVTM and ANQGSEA. CDR3 length equals 15 residues. Germline trimming cut 6 bases from V and 7 bases from J; bases unmatched to any gene: 13. The rearrangement uses TRBV29-1 and TRBJ2-1, with 9 bases that match TRBD2. The clonotype originates from a boy under two years old with a congenital heart defect but otherwise immunologically healthy. Sequencing was performed on thymus tissue. Here the CDR3 reads CSVQLIAGEENEQFF. In nucleotides, the CDR3 is TGCAGCGTCCAGCTTATAGCGGGAGAGGAGAATGAGCAGTTCTTC.